This T cell receptor (beta chain) was sequenced in a study of blood T cell repertoires in COVID-19. In the study overall: PBMCs, B-cell-depleted T cells, or T cells were the source of the cDNA or gDNA that made up the material.

Profiling relied on immunoSEQ multiplex PCR, and the TCRdb table lists in-frame clones only, not all of them. The table lists approximately 490,000 clones, 75% to 90% of them singletons. V gave up 6 bases and J gave up 6 bases, with 11 bases separating them. The CDR3 length is 12 residues. The germline gives CDR1 MNHEY, CDR2 SVGAGI. The study drew participants aged 18 to 89 years from some 23 US areas. This clonotype originated in a woman aged 55-70 years who had recovered from COVID-19. This chain uses TRBV6-5 with TRBJ1-2, with D tentatively TRBD1 (6 bases). The sequencing sample was made of PBMCs or T cells enriched from blood (not recorded which). CDR3 in DNA: TGTGCCAGCAGGAAACAGGGAGATGGCTACACCTTC. Amino acids: CASRKQGDGYTF.